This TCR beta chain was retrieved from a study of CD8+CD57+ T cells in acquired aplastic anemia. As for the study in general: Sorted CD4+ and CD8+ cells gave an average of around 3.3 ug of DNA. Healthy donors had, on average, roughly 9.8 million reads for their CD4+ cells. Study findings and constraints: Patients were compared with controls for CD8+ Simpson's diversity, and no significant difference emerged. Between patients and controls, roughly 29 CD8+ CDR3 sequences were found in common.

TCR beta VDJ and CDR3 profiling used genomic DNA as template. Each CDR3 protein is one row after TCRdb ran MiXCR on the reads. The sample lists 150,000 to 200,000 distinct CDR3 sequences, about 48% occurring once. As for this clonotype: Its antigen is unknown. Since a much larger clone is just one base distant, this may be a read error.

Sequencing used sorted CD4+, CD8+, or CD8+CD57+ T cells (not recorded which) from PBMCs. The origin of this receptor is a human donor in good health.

CDR3 in amino acids: CASCHTAGELFF. The DNA for the CDR3 is TGTGCCAGCTGCCATACCGCCGGGGAGCTGTTTTTT. V is TRBV6-1 and J is TRBJ2-2; no firm D call. The germline V and J ends were trimmed by 8 bases and 6 bases, with 10 bases remaining between them. This CDR3 has 12 residues. In germline, CDR1 is MNHNS, CDR2 SASEGT.